This T cell receptor (beta chain) was recovered during a study of identical twins (TCRdb year 2016). In the study overall: The study deep-sequenced TCR alpha and beta repertoires from monozygotic twins, unrelated adults of various ages and cord blood to test whether fetal clonotypes persist. To rule out contamination, replicate twin experiments were performed at different times with different library preparation protocols.

The junction shows trimming of 1 base on V and 4 bases on J, plus 8 bases between the germline ends. CDR1 and CDR2 (MNHNS, SASEGT) derive from the germline V gene. Taken from cysteine to phenylalanine, the CDR3 has 13 residues. The CDR3 DNA has 39 bases and is translated from base 1. What the authors observed across the whole study: Invariant T cells such as MAIT and iNKT could partly confound zero-insertion analyses, although diverse VJ usage argued against such confounding for most clonotypes. Conclusions relied on cross-sectional statistical analysis, since the same donors could not be followed over many years. In monozygotic twins, out-of-frame TCR alpha sharing was systematically underestimated by recombination models, although the models agreed with sharing between unrelated individuals. Compared with coincidental sharing between unrelated individuals, out-of-frame TCR alpha sequences shared between twins showed an excess of sequences with low generation probability. The excess sharing between twins in beta out-of-frame sequences was weaker because fewer shared sequences reduced the signal-to-noise ratio. Abundant cord blood beta clonotypes carried fewer insertions; young adult naive repertoires showed a weaker similar trend, while memory repertoires showed none.

This clonotype was counted a few times. This clone's antigen is unknown. The input lacks base qualities; no much larger clone sits a single base away. Libraries were built with 5' RACE. Instrument on record: Illumina HiSeq 2000. Template switching introduced a universal primer binding site; the final cDNA contained a unique molecular identifier, enabling accurate counting of TCR cDNA molecules. Specific primers in the conserved constant-segment region were used to synthesize first-strand cDNA for TCR alpha and beta chains. To control for contamination, every cDNA library carried two barcodes: a SMART-Mk sample barcode plus Illumina barcodes. Two successive PCR steps introduced TruSeq adapter sequences along with Illumina sample barcodes. The Illumina HiSeq platform was used with custom primers to sequence TCR alpha and beta cDNA libraries. Per the authors' processing: Unique molecular identifiers were extracted from raw reads with MiGEC, and CDR3 positions were determined with MiXCR. Recombination models were inferred per individual with the repgenHMM and IGoR tools using an EM algorithm. The tcR package in R was used for shared clonotype analysis, with sharing normalized by the product of cloneset sizes. Out-of-frame nonproductive sequences were analyzed to study raw recombination free of thymic and clonal selection effects. TCRdb itself trimmed the public reads at Q25 with fastp, ran MiXCR and retained productive beta chains. Each CDR3 protein appears once, grouped with its most common genes and DNA. The V and J calls here are based on TCRdb, not the publication. The table for this sample lists about 430,000 distinct CDR3 sequences; approximately 17% of them were counted only once. The ten most abundant clones make up around 12% of the sample.

All donors were healthy Caucasians. The researchers also sequenced three unrelated adults who were not twins: a male aged 18 to 29, a male aged 50 to 59, and a female aged 50 to 59. Miltenyi CD45RO+ enrichment and human naive T-cell isolation kits were used to isolate memory (CD45RO+) and naive T cells from PBMC. The TCR originated in a man aged 50 to 60 in good health. The sample consisted of naive T cells sorted from blood. The cell subset or site label, read with the paper, signifies: cells isolated with a human naive T-cell isolation kit. The sequence links TRBV6-1 to TRBJ2-7, with the D gene uncertain. The CDR3 has the sequence CASSEGVLYEQYF. The DNA sequence reads TGTGCCAGCAGTGAAGGTGTCTTATACGAGCAGTACTTC.